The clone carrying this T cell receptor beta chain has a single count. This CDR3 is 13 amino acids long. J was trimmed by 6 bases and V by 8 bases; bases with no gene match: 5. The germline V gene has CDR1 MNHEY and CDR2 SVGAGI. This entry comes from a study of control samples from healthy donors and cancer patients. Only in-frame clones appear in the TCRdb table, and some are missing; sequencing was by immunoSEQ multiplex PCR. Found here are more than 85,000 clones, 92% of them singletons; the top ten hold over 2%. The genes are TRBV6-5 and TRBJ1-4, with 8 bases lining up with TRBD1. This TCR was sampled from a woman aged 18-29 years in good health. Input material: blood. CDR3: CASGQTGDEKLFF. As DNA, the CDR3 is TGTGCCAGCGGTCAGACAGGGGATGAAAAACTGTTTTTT.